These T cell receptor beta chains were read from a single sample in a study of T-cell reconstitution after alpha-beta-depleted transplantation in children. TCRdb analysed the PCR reads with MiXCR anew, one entry per CDR3 protein. The sample consists of roughly 670,000 distinct CDR3 sequences, about 12% of them appearing once. The source was PBMCs, collected before TCRalphabeta/CD19-depleted stem cell transplant. These receptors all come from a girl aged 2 to 10 with congenital amegakaryocytic thrombocytopenia, due to receive a stem cell transplant. Each CDR3 is given with its conserved first and last residue. A D gene is named only where the DNA matches it firmly. Clone sizes are given selectively: once, few, many, or a class where the clone is expanded.

v_call	clone_size	d_call	j_call	cdr3_nt	cdr3_aa
TRBV29-1	many	.	TRBJ1-2	TGCAGCGTTGCCGGGCAAGGTTATGGCTACACCTTC	CSVAGQGYGYTF
TRBV10-3	many	.	TRBJ2-1	TGTGCCATCAGTGCAGCCACTGAGCAGTTCTTC	CAISAATEQFF
TRBV5-1	many	.	TRBJ2-1	TGCGCCAGCAGCTTGAGAACTAGCTGGGATTCGCCTGAGCAGTTCTTC	CASSLRTSWDSPEQFF
TRBV19	few	.	TRBJ1-1	TGTGCCAGTAGGGAAACAGGGCTGAACACTGAAGCTTTCTTT	CASRETGLNTEAFF
TRBV19	.	TRBD2	TRBJ2-2	TGTGCCAGTAGTATCCCCCCTGGGCTAGCGGGAGGACATATCCGGGCCGGGGAGCTGTTTTTT	CASSIPPGLAGGHIRAGELFF
TRBV5-1	many	.	TRBJ2-3	TGCGCCAGCACCCCTCCTAGTTCGGATACGCAGTATTTT	CASTPPSSDTQYF
TRBV5-1	many	TRBD2	TRBJ2-3	TGCGCCAGCAGCTTGGGTTCTGGCGGGAGTAGCACAGATACGCAGTATTTT	CASSLGSGGSSTDTQYF
TRBV12-3/TRBV12-4	.	.	TRBJ1-1	TGTGCCAGCAGTTTCGGGAATGAAGCTTTCTTT	CASSFGNEAFF
TRBV12-3/TRBV12-4	.	.	TRBJ2-3	TGTGCCAGCAGTTCCTGGGGGGTGAGCGGCACAGATACGCAGTATTTT	CASSSWGVSGTDTQYF
TRBV5-1	few	TRBD1	TRBJ2-2	TGCGCCAGCAAAGGGACAGGGGCGAACACCGGGGAGCTGTTTTTT	CASKGTGANTGELFF
TRBV3-1	few	.	TRBJ1-1	TGTGCCAGCAGCCAAGGTCCGACAGTCACTGAAGCTTTCTTT	CASSQGPTVTEAFF
TRBV27	many	.	TRBJ2-3	TGTGCCAGCAGTTTGTCAGGGGCGGGCTCAGATACGCAGTATTTT	CASSLSGAGSDTQYF
TRBV20-1	few	.	TRBJ2-3	TGCAGTGCCCCTGTGGGCAGAACAGATACGCAGTATTTT	CSAPVGRTDTQYF